The rows below give T cell receptor beta chains drawn from one sample of a study of T-cell memory formation after mild COVID-19. TCRdb re-derived calls from the 5' RACE reads in MiXCR, one entry per CDR3 protein. This sample has some 110,000 distinct CDR3 sequences, with over 15% found just once. Sample: PBMCs or a T cell subset sorted from them (not recorded which). These receptors all come from an adult woman who had mild COVID-19 (a few samples of this study predate the infection). Cell type and time point are not known. CDR3s leave out the opening cysteine and the closing phenylalanine or tryptophan.

j_call	v_call	cdr3_aa
TRBJ2-5	TRBV27	ASSLLLAGGQETQY
TRBJ2-1	TRBV5-1	ASSLAGLAGEIHNEQF
TRBJ1-1	TRBV6-2/TRBV6-3	ASARGGTDTEAF
TRBJ2-1	TRBV9	ASSVAETGLVDNEQF
TRBJ2-7	TRBV4-3	ASSQVADFSYEQY
TRBJ2-1	TRBV11-2	ASSFSGGVYNEQF
TRBJ1-5	TRBV4-1	ASSHGTGGSNQPQH
TRBJ2-7	TRBV5-1	ASSFRQGSNYEQY
TRBJ2-7	TRBV19	ASSPLQQGAHEQY
TRBJ2-7	TRBV7-9	ASSFIWNSYEQY
TRBJ2-7	TRBV5-6	ASSLGEGSSYEQY
TRBJ2-1	TRBV4-2	ASTRGTGYNEQF
TRBJ2-1	TRBV5-1	ASSLGGSGADEQF
TRBJ2-1	TRBV20-1	SARDRGGSGRFYEQF
TRBJ2-7	TRBV7-8	ASSLVYPRGSYEQY
TRBJ1-1	TRBV13	ASSFFGLSEAF
TRBJ2-2	TRBV2	ASSAGVSAGGELF
TRBJ2-2	TRBV24-1	ATSDTTGPGELF
TRBJ1-2	TRBV28	ASSSQGSSGYT
TRBJ2-1	TRBV12-3/TRBV12-4	ASLSGYNEQF
TRBJ1-5	TRBV19	ASRDGSNQPQH
TRBJ2-3	TRBV5-1	ASSSRTSGGITDTQY
TRBJ1-2	TRBV20-1	SLQGDYGYT
TRBJ2-7	TRBV7-6	ASSDGTGGAYEQY
TRBJ1-2	TRBV30	AWSPSPDKAQKGYT
TRBJ2-7	TRBV10-1	ASTEVRRSYEQY